Below are 5 T cell receptor beta chains sequenced from a single sample in a study of cytomegalovirus exposure and HLA in healthy donors. PCR used 60 Vbeta primers and 13 Jbeta primers. Assay: immunoSEQ multiplex PCR; the TCRdb copy retains only in-frame clones and omits some. The sample lists some 74,000 clones, 65% to 80% occurring once. Sequenced: PBMCs. The receptors stem from a man aged 40-55 years in good health and CMV-seropositive.

V gene TRBV13 combines with J gene TRBJ2-7; 7 bases fit TRBD2. Per the germline V gene, CDR1 is PRHDT and CDR2 is FYEKMQ (reference sequence). The CDR3 loop spans 16 amino acids. V lost 4 bases and J lost 6; bases outside the gene matches: 15. For the CDR3, the DNA is TGTGCCAGCAGCTCCCCCCAGAAGCGGGGTAACATCGAGCAGTACTTC. Translating it yields CASSSPQKRGNIEQYF.

This chain uses TRBV28 with TRBJ1-2; D is unresolved. Germline CDR1 MDHEN, CDR2 SYDVKM. This CDR3 comprises 14 residues. Trimming pared 2 bases from V and 4 bases from J, leaving 11 bases between. DNA for the CDR3: TGTGCCAGCAGTTTACTGATGACTTTCTATGGCTACACCTTC. Translation: CASSLLMTFYGYTF.

The gene calls are TRBV6-1 and TRBJ1-3, with a possible D match to TRBD1 (5 bases). The V end was cut by 2 bases, the J end by 1 base, with 9 bases between. Germline assignment: CDR1 MNHNS and CDR2 SASEGT. The CDR3 has 15 residues. CDR3 sequence (DNA): TGTGCCAGCAGTGAACTCTCAGGGTCTGGAAACACCATATATTTT. This gives the protein CASSELSGSGNTIYF.

The J gene is TRBJ1-2, the V gene TRBV2; D unresolved. Trimming took off 7 bases at V and 4 bases at J, with 4 bases between the two ends. From germline, CDR1 is SNHLY and CDR2 FYNNEI. CDR3 size: 10 residues. For the CDR3, the DNA is TGTGCCAGCACCTTCTATGGCTACACCTTC. Translating gives CASTFYGYTF.

The gene calls are TRBV28 and TRBJ1-2, with TRBD1 as a possible D gene (5 bases). Germline assignment: CDR1 MDHEN and CDR2 SYDVKM. The CDR3 has 13 residues. V was shortened by 7 bases and J by 4 bases, with 13 bases between the two germline ends. CDR3 protein: CASTVRGVYGYTF. The CDR3 DNA sequence: TGTGCCAGCACCGTGCGGGGGGTCTATGGCTACACCTTC.